Listed below are T cell receptor beta chains from one sample, sequenced in a study of CD8+CD57+ T cells in acquired aplastic anemia. MiXCR, applied by TCRdb to the reads, yields one record per CDR3 protein. The table includes 200,000 or so distinct CDR3 sequences, around 65% detected once. Sequencing was performed on sorted CD4+, CD8+, or CD8+CD57+ T cells (not recorded which) from PBMCs. Every receptor here comes from a human donor with severe aplastic anemia or a healthy control (not recorded which). CDR3s include the opening cysteine and the closing phenylalanine or tryptophan.

v_call | cdr3_aa
TRBV10-3 | CAISGQGVRHTEAFF
TRBV7-2 | CASSQWTGGSTEALF
TRBV19 | CASSIKSPSSGNTIYF
TRBV15 | CATSRDRRQLVAKNIQYF
TRBV5-5 | CASSLSGGRADHEQFF
TRBV7-3 | CANSLRGQRTEAFF
TRBV7-8 | CASSIRFSGTYNEQFF
TRBV2 | CASSEDSYFSGNTIYF
TRBV29-1 | CSVEGGSLDPLSGYEQYF
TRBV9 | CASSVYGDRGQPQHF
TRBV7-8 | CASRIQETQYF
TRBV10-3 | CAIRTDSNQPQHF
TRBV9 | CASSPRVGEDEQYF
TRBV12-3/TRBV12-4 | CASSFLMNTDTQYF
TRBV2 | CASSDTTELAKNIQYF
TRBV9 | CASSVFVGGNTIYF
TRBV15 | CASSVASGGAGETQYF